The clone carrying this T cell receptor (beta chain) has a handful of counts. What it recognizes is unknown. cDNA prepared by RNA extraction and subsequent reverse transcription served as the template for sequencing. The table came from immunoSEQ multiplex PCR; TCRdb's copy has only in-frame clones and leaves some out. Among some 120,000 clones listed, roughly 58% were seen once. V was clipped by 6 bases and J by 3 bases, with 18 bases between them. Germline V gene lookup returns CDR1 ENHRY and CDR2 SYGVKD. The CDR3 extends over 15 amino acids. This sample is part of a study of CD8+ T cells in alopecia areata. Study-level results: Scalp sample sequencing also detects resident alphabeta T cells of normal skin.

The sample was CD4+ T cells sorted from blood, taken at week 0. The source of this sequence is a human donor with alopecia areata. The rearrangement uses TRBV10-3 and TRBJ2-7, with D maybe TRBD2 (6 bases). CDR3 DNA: TGTGCCATCAGGGGTGGGCGGGGACCGGACTACGAGCAGTACTTC. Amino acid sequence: CAIRGGRGPDYEQYF.